Following are 4 T cell receptor beta chains from one sample sequenced in a study of radiotherapy plus CTLA-4 blockade in lung cancer. Produced via immunoSEQ multiplex PCR; TCRdb's table is partial and in-frame only. The sample lists tens of thousands of clones, about 72% occurring once. The specimen was peripheral blood, collected from a patient treated with radiotherapy plus ipilimumab. Receptors originate from a human donor with non-small cell lung cancer whose response to radiotherapy plus ipilimumab could not be evaluated.

In regard to this clone: At the DNA level, this CDR3 is encoded by other sequences in the same sample as well. The chain has TRBV2 and TRBJ2-1; 8 bases agree with TRBD2. Germline V gene lookup returns CDR1 SNHLY and CDR2 FYNNEI. The CDR3 spans 15 residues. Trimming took 4 bases from V and 5 from J; bases not matched to a gene: 7. The CDR3 nucleotides are TGTGCCAGCAGTGTTGTAGCGGGGTTTGACAATGAGCAGTTCTTC. Encoded protein: CASSVVAGFDNEQFF.

The V call is TRBV4-1, the J call TRBJ2-7; 10 positions match TRBD2. The trim removed 3 bases at V and 3 bases at J, leaving 5 bases unmatched. The CDR3 totals 15 residues. Looked up from germline, CDR1 is MGHRA and CDR2 is YSYEKL. For the CDR3, the DNA is TGCGCCAGCAGCCAGGACGGGACTAGCGTCTACGAGCAGTACTTC. The encoded protein is CASSQDGTSVYEQYF.

The J gene is TRBJ1-6, the V gene TRBV6-5; D gene unclear. The CDR3 has 14 residues. The germline V gene has CDR1 MNHEY and CDR2 SVGAGI. V was clipped by 6 bases and J by 0 bases, with 6 bases between them. In nucleotides, the CDR3 is TGTGCCAGCAGCGAGAGCTCCTATAATTCACCCCTCCACTTT. This codes for CASSESSYNSPLHF.

The chain uses TRBV4-1 and TRBJ2-1, with a possible D match to TRBD1 (6 bases). V shed 0 bases and J shed 9 bases, with 12 bases lying between them. This CDR3 has 14 residues. Germline CDR1 reads MGHRA; CDR2 reads YSYEKL. CDR3 nucleotide sequence: TGCGCCAGCAGCCAAGAGGGGGCAGGATCTGAGCAGTTCTTC. Translated: CASSQEGAGSEQFF.